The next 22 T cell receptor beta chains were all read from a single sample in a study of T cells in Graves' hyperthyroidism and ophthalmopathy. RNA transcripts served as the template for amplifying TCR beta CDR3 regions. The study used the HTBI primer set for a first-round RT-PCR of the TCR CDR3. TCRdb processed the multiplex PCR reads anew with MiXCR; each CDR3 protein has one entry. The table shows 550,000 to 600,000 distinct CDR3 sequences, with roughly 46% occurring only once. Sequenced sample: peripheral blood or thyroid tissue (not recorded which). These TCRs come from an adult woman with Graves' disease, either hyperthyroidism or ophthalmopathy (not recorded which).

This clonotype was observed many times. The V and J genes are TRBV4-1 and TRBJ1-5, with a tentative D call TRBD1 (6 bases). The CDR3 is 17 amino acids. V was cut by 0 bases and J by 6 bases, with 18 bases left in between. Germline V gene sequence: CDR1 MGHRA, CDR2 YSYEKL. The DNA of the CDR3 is TGCGCCAGCAGCCAAGACTTGGTCGGGGGGCTAGTTCAGCCCCAGCATTTT. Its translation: CASSQDLVGGLVQPQHF.

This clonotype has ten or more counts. The CDR3 loop reads CASTGALETFF. In nucleotides, the CDR3 is TGTGCCAGCACGGGGGCGTTGGAAACTTTCTTT. V gene TRBV7-9 combines with J gene TRBJ1-1, with D possibly matching TRBD1 (6 bases). The CDR3 totals 11 residues. Germline V CDR1 and CDR2: SEHNR, FQNEAQ (reference sequence). V gave up 7 bases and J gave up 12 bases, with 15 bases separating them.

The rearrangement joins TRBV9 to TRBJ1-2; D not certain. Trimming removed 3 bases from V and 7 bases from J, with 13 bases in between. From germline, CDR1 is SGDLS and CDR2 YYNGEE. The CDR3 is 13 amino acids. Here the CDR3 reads CASSGSRVIGYTF. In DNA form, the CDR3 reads TGTGCCAGCAGCGGATCCCGGGTCATTGGCTACACCTTC.

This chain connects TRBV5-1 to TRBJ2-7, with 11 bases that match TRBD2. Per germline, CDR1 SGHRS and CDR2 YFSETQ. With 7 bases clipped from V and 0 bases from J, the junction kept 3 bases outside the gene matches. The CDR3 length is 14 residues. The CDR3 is CASGLAGDSYEQYF. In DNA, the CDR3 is TGCGCCAGCGGACTAGCGGGCGACTCCTACGAGCAGTACTTC.

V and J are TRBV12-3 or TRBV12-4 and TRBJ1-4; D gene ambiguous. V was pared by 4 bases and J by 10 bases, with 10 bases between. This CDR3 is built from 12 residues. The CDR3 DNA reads TGTGCCAGCAGTTGGCCGGGTACAAAACTGTTTTTT. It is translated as CASSWPGTKLFF.

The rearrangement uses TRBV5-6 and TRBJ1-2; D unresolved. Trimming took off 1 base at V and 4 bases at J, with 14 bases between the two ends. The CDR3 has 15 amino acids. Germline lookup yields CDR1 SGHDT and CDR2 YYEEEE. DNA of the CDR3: TGTGCCAGCAGCTTGATTCAGACCTCTGGCTATGGCTACACCTTC. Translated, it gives CASSLIQTSGYGYTF.

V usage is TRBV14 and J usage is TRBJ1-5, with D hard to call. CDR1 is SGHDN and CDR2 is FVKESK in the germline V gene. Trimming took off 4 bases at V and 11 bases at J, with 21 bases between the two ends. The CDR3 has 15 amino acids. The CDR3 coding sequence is TGTGCCAGCAGCCCCAGAGCGGGAGGACGAGAGACCCAGCATTTT. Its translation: CASSPRAGGRETQHF.

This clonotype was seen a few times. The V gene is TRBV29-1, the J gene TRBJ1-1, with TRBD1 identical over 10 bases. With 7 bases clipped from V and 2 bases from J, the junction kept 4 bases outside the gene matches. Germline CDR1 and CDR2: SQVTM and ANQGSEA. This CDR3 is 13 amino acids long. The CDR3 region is CSGRTGGNTEAFF. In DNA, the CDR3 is TGCAGCGGGAGGACAGGGGGTAACACTGAAGCTTTCTTT.

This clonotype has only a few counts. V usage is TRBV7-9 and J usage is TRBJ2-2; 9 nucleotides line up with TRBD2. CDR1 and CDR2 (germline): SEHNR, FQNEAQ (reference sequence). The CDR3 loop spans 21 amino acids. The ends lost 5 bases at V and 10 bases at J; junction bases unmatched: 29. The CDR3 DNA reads TGTGCCAGCAGCCCGGCCCCGCGGGGGCGGCTAGCGGGACCTCTTCCGGAGGAGCTGTTTTTT. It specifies CASSPAPRGRLAGPLPEELFF.

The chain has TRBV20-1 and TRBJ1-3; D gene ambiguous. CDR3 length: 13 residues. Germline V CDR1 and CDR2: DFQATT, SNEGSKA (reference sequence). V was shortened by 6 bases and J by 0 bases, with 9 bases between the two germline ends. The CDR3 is CSASRSSGNTIYF. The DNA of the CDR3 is TGCAGTGCCTCCCGAAGCTCTGGAAACACCATATATTTT.

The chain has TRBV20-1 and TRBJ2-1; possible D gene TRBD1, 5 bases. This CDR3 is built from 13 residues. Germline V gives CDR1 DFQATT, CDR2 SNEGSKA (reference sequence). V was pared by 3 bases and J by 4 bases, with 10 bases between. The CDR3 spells CSASLYRYNEQFF. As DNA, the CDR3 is TGCAGTGCTAGCCTGTACAGGTACAATGAGCAGTTCTTC.

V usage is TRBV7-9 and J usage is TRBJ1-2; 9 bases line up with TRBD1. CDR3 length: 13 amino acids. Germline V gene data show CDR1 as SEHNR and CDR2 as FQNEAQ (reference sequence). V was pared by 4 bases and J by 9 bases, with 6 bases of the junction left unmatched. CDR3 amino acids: CASSYRDRVRYTF. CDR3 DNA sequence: TGTGCCAGCAGCTACCGGGACAGGGTCCGCTACACCTTC.

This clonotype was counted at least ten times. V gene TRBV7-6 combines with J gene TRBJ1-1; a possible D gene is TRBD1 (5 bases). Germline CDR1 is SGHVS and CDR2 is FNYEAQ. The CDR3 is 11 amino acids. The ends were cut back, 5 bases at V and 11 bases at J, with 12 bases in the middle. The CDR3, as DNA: TGTGCCAGCAGCCGCGGGGCGGTGGCTTTCTTT. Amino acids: CASSRGAVAFF.

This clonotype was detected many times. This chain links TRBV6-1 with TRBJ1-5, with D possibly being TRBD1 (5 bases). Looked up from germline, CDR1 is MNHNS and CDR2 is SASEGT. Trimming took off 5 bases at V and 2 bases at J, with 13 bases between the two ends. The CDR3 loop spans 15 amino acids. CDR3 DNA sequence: TGTGCCAGCAGTTACCGGGACCGCCGCAATCAGCCCCAGCATTTT. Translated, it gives CASSYRDRRNQPQHF.

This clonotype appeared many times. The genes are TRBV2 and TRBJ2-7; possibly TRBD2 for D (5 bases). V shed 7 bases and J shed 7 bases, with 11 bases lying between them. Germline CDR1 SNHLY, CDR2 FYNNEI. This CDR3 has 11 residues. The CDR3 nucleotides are TGTGCCAGCACTCTATCGGGGGAGCAGTACTTC. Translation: CASTLSGEQYF.

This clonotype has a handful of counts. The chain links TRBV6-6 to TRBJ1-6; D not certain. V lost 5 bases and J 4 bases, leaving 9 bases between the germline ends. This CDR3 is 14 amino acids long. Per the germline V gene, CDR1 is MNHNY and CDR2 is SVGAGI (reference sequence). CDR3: CASSNGIYNSPLHF. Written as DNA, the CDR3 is TGTGCCAGCAGTAACGGGATTTATAATTCACCCCTCCACTTT.

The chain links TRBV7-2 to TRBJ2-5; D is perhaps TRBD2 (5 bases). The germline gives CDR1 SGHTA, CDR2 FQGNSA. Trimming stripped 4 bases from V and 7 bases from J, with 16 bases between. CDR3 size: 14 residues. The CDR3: CASSSYLGVGTQYF. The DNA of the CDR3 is TGTGCCAGCAGCTCATACTTGGGAGTGGGGACCCAGTACTTC.

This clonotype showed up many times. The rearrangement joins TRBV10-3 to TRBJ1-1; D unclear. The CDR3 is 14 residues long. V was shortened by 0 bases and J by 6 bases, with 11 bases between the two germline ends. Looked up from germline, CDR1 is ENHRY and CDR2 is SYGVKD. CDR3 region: CAISESRASAEAFF. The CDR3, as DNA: TGTGCCATCAGTGAGTCGAGGGCTTCGGCTGAAGCTTTCTTT.

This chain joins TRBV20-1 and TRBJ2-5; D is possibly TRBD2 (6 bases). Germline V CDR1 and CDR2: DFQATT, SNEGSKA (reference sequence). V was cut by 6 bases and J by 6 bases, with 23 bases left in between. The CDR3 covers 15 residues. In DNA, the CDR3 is TGCAGTGCCGACGGCAGCCAAGTGGGACTGAAGACCCAGTACTTC. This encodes CSADGSQVGLKTQYF.

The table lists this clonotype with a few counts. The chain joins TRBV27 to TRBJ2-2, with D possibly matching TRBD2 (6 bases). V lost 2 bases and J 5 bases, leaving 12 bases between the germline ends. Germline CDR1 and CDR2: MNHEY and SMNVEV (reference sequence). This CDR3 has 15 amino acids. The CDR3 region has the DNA TGTGCCAGCAGTTTAGGAGCGGGTTGGACCGGGGAGCTGTTTTTT. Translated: CASSLGAGWTGELFF.

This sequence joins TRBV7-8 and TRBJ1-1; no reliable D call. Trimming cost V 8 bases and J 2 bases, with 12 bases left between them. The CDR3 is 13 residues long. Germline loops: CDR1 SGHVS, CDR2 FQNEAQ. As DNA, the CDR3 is TGTGCCAGCTCACCCCCTGAAAACACTGAAGCTTTCTTT. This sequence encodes CASSPPENTEAFF.

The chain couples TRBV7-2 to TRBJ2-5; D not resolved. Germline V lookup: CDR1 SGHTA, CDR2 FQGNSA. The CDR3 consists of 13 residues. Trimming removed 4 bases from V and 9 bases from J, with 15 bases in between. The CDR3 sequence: CASSSNRNQPQYF. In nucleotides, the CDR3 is TGTGCCAGCAGCTCTAACCGCAATCAGCCCCAGTACTTC.